The following is a T cell receptor beta chain sequence with its context. Its antigen remains unidentified. TCRdb's copy holds only in-frame clones and misses some; the assay was immunoSEQ multiplex PCR. The sample holds 55,000 to 80,000 clones, 95% seen once. This entry belongs to a study of cytomegalovirus exposure and HLA in healthy donors. Study outcomes and limitations: The dataset shows that most TCR sequences were rare, while some public TCRs occurred in many donors. Clusters of TCRs from the first cohort tended to co-occur in the 90 to 150 validation repertoires (as a later analysis found).

The V and J ends lost 0 bases and 6 bases respectively, with 12 bases between them. Germline V gene lookup returns CDR1 SGHRS and CDR2 YFSETQ. The CDR3 is made up of 14 amino acids. Sequencing used PBMCs. This TCR was sampled from a woman aged 18 to 35 in good health and CMV-seropositive. The gene calls are TRBV5-1 and TRBJ1-1; D gene ambiguous. The CDR3 region is CASSLGLDYPEAFF. As DNA, the CDR3 is TGCGCCAGCAGCTTGGGGTTAGACTACCCTGAAGCTTTCTTT.